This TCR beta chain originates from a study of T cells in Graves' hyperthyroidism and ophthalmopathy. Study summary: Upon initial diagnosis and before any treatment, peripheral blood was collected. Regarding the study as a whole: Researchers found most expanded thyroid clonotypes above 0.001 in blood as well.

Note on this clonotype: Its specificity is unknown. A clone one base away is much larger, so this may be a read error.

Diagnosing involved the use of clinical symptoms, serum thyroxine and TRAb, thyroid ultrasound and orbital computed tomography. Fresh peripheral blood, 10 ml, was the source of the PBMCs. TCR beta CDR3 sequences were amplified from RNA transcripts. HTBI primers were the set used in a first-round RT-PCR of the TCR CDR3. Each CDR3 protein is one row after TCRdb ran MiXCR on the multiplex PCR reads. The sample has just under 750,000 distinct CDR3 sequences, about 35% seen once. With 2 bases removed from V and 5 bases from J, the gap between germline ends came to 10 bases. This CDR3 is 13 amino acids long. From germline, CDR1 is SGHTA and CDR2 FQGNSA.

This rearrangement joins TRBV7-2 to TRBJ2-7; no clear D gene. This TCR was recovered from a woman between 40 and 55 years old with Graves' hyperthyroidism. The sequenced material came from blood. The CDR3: CASSLYRAHEQYF. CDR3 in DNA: TGTGCCAGCAGCTTATATCGAGCGCACGAGCAGTACTTC.